These 2 T cell receptor beta chains were sequenced from one sample in a study of identical twins. TCRdb passed the 5' RACE reads through MiXCR, listing each CDR3 protein once. The table lists roughly 240,000 distinct CDR3 sequences, approximately 7.3% of them singletons, with approximately 5.4% in the top ten. These data are also associated with another study on yellow fever vaccine responses in identical twins.

Sequencing was done on a sample of CD8+ T cells sorted from blood. The receptors were sampled from a woman under 30 in good health.

This clonotype was seen many times. The V gene is TRBV20-1, the J gene TRBJ2-2, with a weak D call TRBD1 (6 bases). The CDR3 contains 13 residues. V lost 3 bases to trimming and J lost 6 bases, with 11 bases between them. Germline CDR1 reads DFQATT; CDR2 reads SNEGSKA (reference sequence). CDR3 residues: CSASRTEAGELFF. As DNA, the CDR3 is TGCAGTGCTAGCCGGACAGAGGCCGGGGAGCTGTTTTTT.

This clonotype was observed a handful of times. V gene TRBV6-5 combines with J gene TRBJ2-1; weak D call: TRBD2 (5 bases). The germline CDR1 and CDR2 sequences are MNHEY and SVGAGI. Trimming cost V 0 bases and J 3 bases, with 12 bases left between them. The length of the CDR3 is 16 residues. In DNA form, the CDR3 reads TGTGCCAGCAGTTACTCGACACTAGTGGGCTACAATGAGCAGTTCTTC. Translation gives CASSYSTLVGYNEQFF.